This T cell receptor (beta chain) was identified in a study of T cell clonality in common variable immunodeficiency. Study-level findings and limits: CVID subjects showed higher TCRbeta clonality than healthy controls. Links between repertoire features and CVID complications were heterogeneity-limited. CVID subjects shared fewer TCRbeta clones than healthy controls did. The cause of increased CVID clonality remains unclear without subpopulation sequencing.

This clone occurred many times. The antigen is not known. Read sequence stops 3 residues before the CDR3 end, and the germline J gene provides the missing end. Clones were read by immunoSEQ multiplex PCR, and TCRdb kept only the in-frame ones, dropping some. The record shows approximately 50,000 clones for this sample, with no singletons present. Germline loops: CDR1 DFQATT, CDR2 SNEGSKA (reference sequence). The CDR3 covers 16 residues. Trimming took off 3 bases at V and 7 bases at J, with 22 bases between the two ends. The V and J genes are TRBV20-1 and TRBJ2-4, with a possible D match to TRBD1 (6 bases). This TCR was recovered from a person aged 18 to 75 in good health. Sequencing used peripheral blood mononuclear cells. CDR3 DNA (partial): TGCAGTGCTAGCCTTTCCGGGACCATAAGGGGGAACATT. Encoded protein: CSASLSGTIRGNI. The entire CDR3 is CSASLSGTIRGNIQYF.